Shown below are 17 T cell receptor beta chains from a single sample sequenced in a study of CD8 T cells in Susac syndrome. Random hexamers were used to reverse transcribe an amount of 0.5 to 1 ug RNA. TCRdb re-analysed the immunoSEQ multiplex PCR reads in MiXCR, keeping a single row per CDR3 protein. The repertoire holds some 76,000 distinct CDR3 sequences, with roughly 91% as singletons. Sequencing input: CD8+ T cells from PBMCs. The receptor source for this set is a human donor with multiple sclerosis.

V usage is TRBV28 and J usage is TRBJ2-1; 7 bases are a match to TRBD2. Losses at the gene ends were 3 bases for V and 6 bases for J; bases not matched to a gene: 8. The CDR3 spans 15 residues. The germline V gene encodes CDR1 MDHEN and CDR2 SYDVKM. The CDR3 bases are TGTGCCAGCAGTTTTGATCGGCGGGAGTTCAATGAGCAGTTCTTC. Encoded protein: CASSFDRREFNEQFF.

This sequence joins TRBV5-1 and TRBJ1-2; D call uncertain. The germline gives CDR1 SGHRS, CDR2 YFSETQ. V lost 3 bases and J lost 8, with 8 bases in between. The CDR3 is 11 amino acids. The DNA of the CDR3 is TGCGCCAGCAGCTCACCGTTGGGCTACACCTTC. Residues: CASSSPLGYTF.

The chain combines TRBV12-3 or TRBV12-4 with TRBJ1-1, with 8 bases lining up with TRBD1. CDR3 length: 14 amino acids. Trimming took 3 bases from V and 6 from J; bases not matched to a gene: 6. This CDR3 reads CASSFGGDRSEAFF. CDR3 DNA sequence: TGTGCCAGCAGTTTTGGGGGGGACAGGTCTGAAGCTTTCTTT.

The CDR3 is CASSDPLAGIYNEQFF. CDR3 nucleotide sequence: TGTGCCAGCAGTGACCCCCTAGCGGGTATTTACAATGAGCAGTTCTTC. This rearrangement joins TRBV12-3 or TRBV12-4 to TRBJ2-1; 8 bases map to TRBD2. The V and J ends lost 5 bases and 4 bases, in that order; junction bases with no gene match: 10. CDR3 length: 16 residues.

This chain connects TRBV2 to TRBJ2-7; weak D call: TRBD1 (6 bases). From germline, CDR1 is SNHLY and CDR2 FYNNEI. Trimming took off 3 bases at V and 6 bases at J, with 12 bases between the two ends. This CDR3 is built from 13 residues. The CDR3 spells CASSDLDRPEQYF. The CDR3 DNA is TGTGCCAGCAGTGATCTGGACAGACCCGAGCAGTACTTC.

The V call is TRBV5-1, the J call TRBJ2-7; TRBD2 is a possible D gene (6 bases). Trimming took 4 bases from V and 5 from J, leaving 16 bases between them. The CDR3 totals 14 residues. Germline V gene data show CDR1 as SGHRS and CDR2 as YFSETQ. CDR3 in DNA: TGCGCCAGCAGCCCGGGACTTGGGGCGGACGAGCAGTACTTC. Translation gives CASSPGLGADEQYF.

With regard to this clonotype: The junction departs from germline at one end; a sequencing error may be responsible. This rearrangement joins TRBV7-9 to TRBJ1-1, with a weak D call TRBD1 (5 bases). Germline-derived CDR1 and CDR2 are SEHNR and FQNEAQ (reference sequence). The CDR3 spans 16 residues. The CDR3 loop is CSSSFPRGRGPSEAFF. For the CDR3, the DNA is TGTTCCAGCAGCTTCCCGCGGGGGAGGGGCCCCTCAGAAGCTTTCTTT.

The chain carries TRBV2 and TRBJ2-1; tentatively, D is TRBD2 (7 bases). Germline CDR1 reads SNHLY; CDR2 reads FYNNEI. Trimming shortened V by 6 bases and J by 5 bases, and 32 bases separated the two germline ends. The CDR3 runs 20 residues. The DNA for the CDR3 is TGTGCCAGCAGGGATCCTATCGGATTAGCAGGCGGGGGCCACCACAATGAGCAGTTCTTC. Amino acids: CASRDPIGLAGGGHHNEQFF. The whole variable domain, remainder taken from reference TRBV2 and TRBJ2-1, is EPEVTQTPSHQVTQMGQEVILRCVPISNHLYFYWYRQILGQKVEFLVSFYNNEISEKSEIFDDQFSVERPDGSNFTLKIRSTKLEDSAMYFCASRDPIGLAGGGHHNEQFFGPGTRLTVL.

The V gene is TRBV9, the J gene TRBJ2-4; 14 bases fit TRBD2. The ends lost 0 bases at V and 9 bases at J; junction bases unmatched: 2. Germline CDR1 SGDLS, CDR2 YYNGEE. The CDR3 runs to 15 residues. CDR3 DNA: TGTGCCAGCAGCGTAGAGGGGACTAGCGGGGGCATTCAGTACTTC. The encoded protein is CASSVEGTSGGIQYF.

The chain employs TRBV20-1 and TRBJ2-5; TRBD2 matches 14 bases. This CDR3 region has 16 residues. Germline V gene data show CDR1 as DFQATT and CDR2 as SNEGSKA (reference sequence). J was trimmed by 11 bases and V by 3 bases; bases with no gene match: 14. The CDR3: CSASGWVGLAGGPQYF. In DNA form, the CDR3 reads TGCAGTGCTAGTGGGTGGGTCGGACTAGCGGGAGGACCACAGTACTTC.

This clonotype was seen once. This rearrangement joins TRBV12-3 or TRBV12-4 to TRBJ2-7; 12 bases match TRBD2. V lost 5 bases, J lost 0 bases, and 8 bases stayed unmatched. The CDR3 runs to 17 residues. The CDR3 loop is CASSPGLAGPLSYEQYF. The CDR3, as DNA: TGTGCCAGCAGTCCTGGACTAGCGGGACCTCTCTCCTACGAGCAGTACTTC.

The V and J genes are TRBV11-2 and TRBJ2-1, with TRBD2 identical over 11 bases. The CDR3 has 17 amino acids. From germline, CDR1 is SGHAT and CDR2 FQNNGV. Trimming cost V 5 bases and J 3 bases; bases outside gene matches: 9. The CDR3 DNA is TGTGCCAGCAGCAAACCGGGGACTAGCGGAAACTACAATGAGCAGTTCTTC. Protein sequence: CASSKPGTSGNYNEQFF.

The gene calls are TRBV12-3 or TRBV12-4 and TRBJ2-6; TRBD2 matches at 10 bases. The CDR3 is 18 amino acids. The V segment lost 5 bases and the J segment 1 base; nucleotides outside the gene matches: 8. The CDR3 region has the DNA TGTGCCAGCAGTCGCAGGACTAGCGGACGGTCTGGGGCCAACGTCCTGACTTTC. Its translation is CASSRRTSGRSGANVLTF.

The chain carries TRBV6-6 and TRBJ2-1, with TRBD2 as a possible D gene (6 bases). Trimming shortened V by 6 bases and J by 5 bases, and 11 bases separated the two germline ends. CDR1 and CDR2 from the germline V gene are MNHNY and SVGAGI (reference sequence). This CDR3 contains 13 residues. The DNA of the CDR3 is TGTGCCAGCAGCCTAGCGTACAACAATGAGCAGTTCTTC. Its protein product is CASSLAYNNEQFF.

J is TRBJ2-7 and V is TRBV20-1, with D unclear. The V gene lost 3 bases and the J gene lost 4 bases, with 13 bases spanning the gap. Germline-derived CDR1 and CDR2 are DFQATT and SNEGSKA (reference sequence). This CDR3 has 13 amino acids. CDR3 nucleotides: TGCAGTGCTAGCGGCGAAACCCTGTACGAGCAGTACTTC. This sequence encodes CSASGETLYEQYF.

This rearrangement joins TRBV9 to TRBJ2-1, with 9 positions matching TRBD2. Per germline, CDR1 SGDLS and CDR2 YYNGEE. This CDR3 spans 16 amino acids. Trimming took 0 bases from V and 4 from J; bases not matched to a gene: 5. The CDR3 is CASSVGSSGSYNEQFF. Written as DNA, the CDR3 is TGTGCCAGCAGCGTAGGGAGTAGCGGGAGTTACAATGAGCAGTTCTTC.

The chain uses TRBV5-4 and TRBJ1-6; tentative D call: TRBD1 (6 bases). CDR3 length: 15 residues. V shed 5 bases and J shed 5 bases, with 14 bases lying between them. CDR1 and CDR2 (germline): SGHNT, YYREEE (reference sequence). CDR3 amino acids: CASRPQGFDNSPLHF. CDR3 sequence (DNA): TGTGCCAGCAGACCGCAGGGGTTTGATAATTCACCCCTCCACTTT. Together with reference TRBV5-4 and TRBJ1-6, the CDR3 gives the full variable domain: ETGVTQSPTHLIKTRGQQVTLRCSSQSGHNTVSWYQQALGQGPQFIFQYYREEENGRGNFPPRFSGLQFPNYSSELNVNALELDDSALYLCASRPQGFDNSPLHFGNGTRLTVT.